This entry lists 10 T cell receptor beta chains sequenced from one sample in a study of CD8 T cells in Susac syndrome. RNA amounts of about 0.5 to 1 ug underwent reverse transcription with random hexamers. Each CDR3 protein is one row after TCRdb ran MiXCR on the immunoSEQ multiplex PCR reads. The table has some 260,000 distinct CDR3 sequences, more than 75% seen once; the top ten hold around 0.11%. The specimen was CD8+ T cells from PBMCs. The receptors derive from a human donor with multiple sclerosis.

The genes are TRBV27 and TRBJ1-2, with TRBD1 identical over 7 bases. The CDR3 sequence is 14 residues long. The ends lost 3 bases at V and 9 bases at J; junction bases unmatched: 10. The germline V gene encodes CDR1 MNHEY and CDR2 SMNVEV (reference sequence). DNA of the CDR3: TGTGCCAGCAGTTTTAATGAGGGGGCGCGGAGCTACACCTTC. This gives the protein CASSFNEGARSYTF.

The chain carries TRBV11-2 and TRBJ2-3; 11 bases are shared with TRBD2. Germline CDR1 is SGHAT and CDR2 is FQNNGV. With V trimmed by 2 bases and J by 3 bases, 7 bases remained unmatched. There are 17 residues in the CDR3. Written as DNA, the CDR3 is TGTGCCAGCAGCTTACTCCCACTAGCGGGAGTAACAGATACGCAGTATTTT. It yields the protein CASSLLPLAGVTDTQYF. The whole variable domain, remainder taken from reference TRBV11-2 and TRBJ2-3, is EAGVAQSPRYKIIEKRQSVAFWCNPISGHATLYWYQQILGQGPKLLIQFQNNGVVDDSQLPKDRFSAERLKGVDSTLKIQPAKLEDSAVYLCASSLLPLAGVTDTQYFGPGTRLTVL.

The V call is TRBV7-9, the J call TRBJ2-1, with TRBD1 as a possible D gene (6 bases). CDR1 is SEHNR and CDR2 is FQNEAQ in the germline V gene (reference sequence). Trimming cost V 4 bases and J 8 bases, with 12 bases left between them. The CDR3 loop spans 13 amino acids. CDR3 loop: CASSSDRSHEQFF. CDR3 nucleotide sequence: TGTGCCAGCAGCTCAGACAGGTCCCATGAGCAGTTCTTC.

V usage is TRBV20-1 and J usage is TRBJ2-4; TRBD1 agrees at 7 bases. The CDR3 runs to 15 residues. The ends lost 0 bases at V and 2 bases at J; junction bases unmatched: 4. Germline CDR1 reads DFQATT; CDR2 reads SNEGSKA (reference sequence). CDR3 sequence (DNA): TGCAGTGCTAGAGATTCGACAGGGACCAAAAACATTCAGTACTTC. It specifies CSARDSTGTKNIQYF.

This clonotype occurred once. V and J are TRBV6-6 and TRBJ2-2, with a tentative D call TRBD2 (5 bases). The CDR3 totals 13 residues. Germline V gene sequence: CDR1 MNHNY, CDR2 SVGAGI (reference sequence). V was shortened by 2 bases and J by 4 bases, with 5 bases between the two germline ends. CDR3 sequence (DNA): TGTGCCAGCAGTTACGCGGGCACCGGGGAGCTGTTTTTT. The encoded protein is CASSYAGTGELFF.

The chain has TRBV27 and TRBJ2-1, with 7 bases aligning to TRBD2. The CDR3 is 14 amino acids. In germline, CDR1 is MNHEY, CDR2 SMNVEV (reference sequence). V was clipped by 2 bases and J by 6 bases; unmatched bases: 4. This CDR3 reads CASSLAGEFNEQFF. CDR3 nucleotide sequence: TGTGCCAGCAGTTTAGCGGGGGAATTCAATGAGCAGTTCTTC.

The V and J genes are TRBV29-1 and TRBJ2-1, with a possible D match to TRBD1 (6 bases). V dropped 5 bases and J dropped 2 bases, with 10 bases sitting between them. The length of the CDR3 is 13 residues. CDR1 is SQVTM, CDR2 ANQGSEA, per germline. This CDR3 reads CSVPQGPYNEQFF. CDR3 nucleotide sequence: TGCAGCGTTCCACAGGGCCCCTACAATGAGCAGTTCTTC.

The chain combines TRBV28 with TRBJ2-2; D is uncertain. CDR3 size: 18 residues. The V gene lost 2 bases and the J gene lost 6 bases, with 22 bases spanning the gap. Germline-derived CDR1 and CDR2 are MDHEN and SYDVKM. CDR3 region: CASSLRFLGLEVSGELFF. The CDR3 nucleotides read TGTGCCAGCAGTTTAAGGTTCCTTGGGCTAGAAGTTTCCGGGGAGCTGTTTTTT.

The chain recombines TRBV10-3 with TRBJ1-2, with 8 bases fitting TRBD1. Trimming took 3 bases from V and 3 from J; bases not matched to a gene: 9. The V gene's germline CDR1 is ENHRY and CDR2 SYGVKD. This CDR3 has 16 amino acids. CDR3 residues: CAISETTTGEDYGYTF. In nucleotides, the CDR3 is TGTGCCATCAGTGAAACTACGACAGGGGAGGACTATGGCTACACCTTC.

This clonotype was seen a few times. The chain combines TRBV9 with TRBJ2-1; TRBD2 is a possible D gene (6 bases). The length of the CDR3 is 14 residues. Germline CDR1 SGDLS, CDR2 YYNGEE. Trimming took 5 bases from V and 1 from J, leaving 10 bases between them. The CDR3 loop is CASRETSSYNEQFF. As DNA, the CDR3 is TGTGCCAGCAGGGAGACTAGTTCCTACAATGAGCAGTTCTTC.